Sequencing of this T cell receptor beta chain was carried out in a study of OX40 agonist ivuxolimab in advanced cancers. The overall study: Dose-escalation subjects each had hepatocellular carcinoma, melanoma, renal cell or head and neck cancer.

Profiling relied on immunoSEQ multiplex PCR, and the TCRdb table lists in-frame clones only, not all of them. Of around 70,000 clones listed, roughly four fifths are singletons. CDR1 and CDR2 (germline): LNHDA, SQIVND (reference sequence). The CDR3 totals 13 residues. V was cut by 6 bases and J by 2 bases, with 11 bases left in between. V and J are TRBV19 and TRBJ2-7, with D possibly matching TRBD1 (6 bases). This TCR was sampled from an adult with an advanced solid tumor such as melanoma, head and neck, liver or kidney cancer. The sequenced sample was CD4+ or CD8+ T cells sorted from blood, obtained in a trial of the OX40 agonist ivuxolimab. This CDR3 is CASRKDSTYEQYF. Here the CDR3 DNA reads TGTGCCAGTAGGAAGGACAGTACCTACGAGCAGTACTTC.